The subject of this entry is one T cell receptor (beta chain). Its antigen is still unknown. The CDR3 contains 13 residues. The germline V and J ends were trimmed by 1 base and 5 bases, with 11 bases remaining between them. The V gene's germline CDR1 is SQVTM and CDR2 ANQGSEA. These data belong to a study of CD8 T cells in Susac syndrome. In the study overall: Intravenous immunoglobulin alone or corticosteroids were being given to patients with Susac syndrome at blood draw, unless they were therapy-naive. Study-wide results and limits: Clonal expansion was not observed in the Susac syndrome CD4+ T cell repertoires.

Random hexamers served to reverse transcribe roughly 0.45 to 1 ug RNA. Amplification of TCR beta CDR3 used immunoSEQ multiplex PCR across 54 Vbeta and 13 Jbeta. Via MiXCR, TCRdb re-called the immunoSEQ multiplex PCR reads, giving one row per CDR3 protein. Here the sample spans approximately 150,000 distinct CDR3 sequences, 90% to 96% being singletons. The V gene is TRBV29-1, the J gene TRBJ1-1; D gene uncertain. Sequencing input: CD4+ T cells from PBMCs. This sequence originates from a human donor with Susac syndrome. The CDR3 reads CSVEAGAGTEAFF. The DNA of the CDR3 is TGCAGCGTTGAAGCAGGTGCCGGGACTGAAGCTTTCTTT.